The 5 T cell receptor beta chains in this list originate from one sample, sequenced in a study of CD8 T cells in Susac syndrome. The authors reverse transcribed roughly 0.45 to 1 ug RNA with random hexamers. MiXCR, applied by TCRdb to the immunoSEQ multiplex PCR reads, yields one record per CDR3 protein. The sample shows fewer than 350,000 distinct CDR3 sequences, around nine tenths of them seen only once. The specimen was CD8+ T cells from PBMCs. The receptors shown here come from a human donor with multiple sclerosis.

This clonotype was counted once. This rearrangement joins TRBV19 to TRBJ1-5; 11 positions agree with TRBD1. In germline, CDR1 is LNHDA, CDR2 SQIVND (reference sequence). The CDR3 extends over 14 amino acids. Trimming cost V 4 bases and J 6 bases; bases outside gene matches: 2. The CDR3 DNA is TGTGCCAGTAGTAAGGGACAGGGGGGTCAGCCCCAGCATTTT. This codes for CASSKGQGGQPQHF.

The V and J genes are TRBV7-6 and TRBJ2-7; 8 bases fit TRBD1. There are 13 residues in the CDR3. Per the germline V gene, CDR1 is SGHVS and CDR2 is FNYEAQ. V trimming: 6 bases; J trimming: 6 bases; junction bases outside the gene matches: 7. Here the CDR3 reads CASSRTGSGEQYF. The DNA for the CDR3 is TGTGCCAGCAGTAGGACAGGGAGCGGCGAGCAGTACTTC.

V gene TRBV14 combines with J gene TRBJ2-7; D not resolved. Trimming took off 5 bases at V and 6 bases at J, with 14 bases between the two ends. The germline gives CDR1 SGHDN, CDR2 FVKESK. The CDR3 loop spans 13 amino acids. CDR3 DNA: TGTGCCAGCAGCGCAAGACGAGTTTTCGAGCAGTACTTC. Translating gives CASSARRVFEQYF. The full variable domain, completed using reference TRBV14 and TRBJ2-7, is EAGVTQFPSHSVIEKGQTVTLRCDPISGHDNLYWYRRVMGKEIKFLLHFVKESKQDESGMPNNRFLAERTGGTYSTLKVQPAELEDSGVYFCASSARRVFEQYFGPGTRLTVT.

The chain uses TRBV20-1 and TRBJ1-2; 7 bases are a match to TRBD1. CDR3 length equals 14 residues. CDR1 DFQATT and CDR2 SNEGSKA come from the germline V gene (reference sequence). Trimming cost V 0 bases and J 3 bases; bases outside gene matches: 4. In DNA form, the CDR3 reads TGCAGTGCTAGAGAGGGGGACAGTCACTATGGCTACACCTTC. Translation gives CSAREGDSHYGYTF.

This clonotype was detected a few times. V is TRBV9 and J is TRBJ2-1, with unresolved D. The germline V and J ends were trimmed by 3 bases and 4 bases, with 8 bases remaining between them. Germline CDR1 reads SGDLS; CDR2 reads YYNGEE. The CDR3 contains 13 residues. The CDR3 protein is CASSESGYNEQFF. CDR3 DNA sequence: TGTGCCAGCAGCGAGTCGGGTTACAATGAGCAGTTCTTC. The full variable domain, completed using reference TRBV9 and TRBJ2-1, is DSGVTQTPKHLITATGQRVTLRCSPRSGDLSVYWYQQSLDQGLQFLIQYYNGEERAKGNILERFSAQQFPDLHSELNLSSLELGDSALYFCASSESGYNEQFFGPGTRLTVL.